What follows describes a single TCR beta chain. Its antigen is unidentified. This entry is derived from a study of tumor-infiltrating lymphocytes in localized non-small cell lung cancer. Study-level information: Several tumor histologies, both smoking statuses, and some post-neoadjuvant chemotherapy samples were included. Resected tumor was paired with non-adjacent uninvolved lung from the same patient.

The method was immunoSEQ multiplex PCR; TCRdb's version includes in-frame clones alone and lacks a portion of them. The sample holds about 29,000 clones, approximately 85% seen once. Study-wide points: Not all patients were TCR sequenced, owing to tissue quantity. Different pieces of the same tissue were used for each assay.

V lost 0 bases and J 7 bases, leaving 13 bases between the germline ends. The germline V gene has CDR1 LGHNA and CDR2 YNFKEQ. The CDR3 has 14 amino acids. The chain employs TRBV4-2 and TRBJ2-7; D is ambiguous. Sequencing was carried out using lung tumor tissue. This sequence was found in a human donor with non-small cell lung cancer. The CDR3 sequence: CASSQEQYLGEQYF. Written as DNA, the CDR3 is TGTGCCAGCAGCCAAGAACAGTACCTTGGGGAGCAGTACTTC.